These T cell receptor beta chains were read from a single sample in a study of CD8 T cells in Susac syndrome. TCRdb reanalysed the immunoSEQ multiplex PCR reads using MiXCR and keeps one entry per CDR3 protein. The data contain 150,000 to 200,000 distinct CDR3 sequences, approximately 93% of them singletons. The sample was CD4+ T cells from PBMCs. The origin of the receptors is a human donor in good health. The CDR3 runs from the conserved cysteine through the conserved F or W. D genes are given only for firm matches. For some rows the clone size is stated as once, few or many, or as a class when expanded; others skip it.

NA	TRBV7-2	TRBJ1-2	once	CASSLEYYGYTF	TGTGCCAGCAGCTTAGAATACTATGGCTACACCTTC
NA	TRBV2	TRBJ1-2	NA	CASTLSNYGYTF	TGTGCCAGCACGTTGTCTAACTATGGCTACACCTTC
TRBD1	TRBV29-1	TRBJ1-1	NA	CSVSDRASYTEAFF	TGCAGCGTTTCGGACAGGGCATCCTACACTGAAGCTTTCTTT
NA	TRBV3-1	TRBJ2-3	NA	CASSRVRFGSTDTQYF	TGTGCCAGCAGTCGCGTACGTTTCGGTAGCACAGATACGCAGTATTTT
NA	TRBV7-2	TRBJ1-5	many	CASSLGNQPQHF	TGTGCCAGCAGCTTAGGCAATCAGCCCCAGCATTTT
NA	TRBV27	TRBJ1-5	NA	CASSKRGYQPQHF	TGTGCCAGCAGCAAGAGGGGGTATCAGCCCCAGCATTTT
NA	TRBV10-3	TRBJ1-1	NA	CAISDSGRKNTEAFF	TGTGCCATCAGCGACTCTGGACGGAAGAACACTGAAGCTTTCTTT
TRBD1	TRBV7-2	TRBJ2-2	NA	CASSRTGGAAGELFF	TGTGCCAGCAGTCGGACAGGGGGCGCCGCCGGGGAGCTGTTTTTT
NA	TRBV7-3	TRBJ2-3	NA	CASNLLGGPTDTQYF	TGTGCCAGCAACCTCCTGGGGGGGCCCACAGATACGCAGTATTTT
NA	TRBV7-2	TRBJ2-1	NA	CASSGPHGSYNEQFF	TGTGCCAGCTCTGGACCCCACGGCTCCTACAATGAGCAGTTCTTC
NA	TRBV29-1	TRBJ2-1	NA	CSGQRDSGYNEQFF	TGCAGCGGCCAGAGGGATAGCGGCTACAATGAGCAGTTCTTC
TRBD1	TRBV5-1	TRBJ1-5	NA	CASSLGQGGGQPQHF	TGCGCCAGCAGCTTGGGACAGGGTGGGGGCCAGCCCCAGCATTTT
TRBD2	TRBV7-2	TRBJ2-3	NA	CASSFRRTSGGGSTDTQYF	TGTGCCAGCAGCTTCAGGCGGACTAGCGGGGGGGGGTCGACAGATACGCAGTATTTT
NA	TRBV29-1	TRBJ2-3	NA	CSVEDTDTQYF	TGCAGCGTTGAAGATACCGATACGCAGTATTTT
NA	TRBV7-3	TRBJ1-1	NA	CASSLGINTEAFF	TGTGCCAGCAGCTTGGGAATAAACACTGAAGCTTTCTTT
TRBD1	TRBV12-3/TRBV12-4	TRBJ2-5	NA	CASRPTGGGKTQYF	TGTGCCAGCAGACCGACAGGGGGCGGGAAGACCCAGTACTTC
NA	TRBV6-2/TRBV6-3	TRBJ2-1	NA	CASSYPESGYNEQFF	TGTGCCAGCAGCTACCCGGAGTCAGGTTACAATGAGCAGTTCTTC
NA	TRBV15	TRBJ1-1	NA	CATSGGEPAGKAFF	TGTGCCACCAGCGGAGGGGAGCCGGCGGGCAAAGCTTTCTTT
NA	TRBV3-1	TRBJ2-7	NA	CASSQEVGGANEYF	TGTGCCAGCAGCCAAGAAGTTGGGGGGGCGAACGAGTACTTC
NA	TRBV6-1	TRBJ2-2	NA	CASRANSGLNTGELFF	TGTGCCAGCAGAGCTAATTCGGGGCTTAACACCGGGGAGCTGTTTTTT
NA	TRBV6-5	TRBJ2-3	once	CASRERITDTQYF	TGTGCCAGCAGGGAGAGGATCACAGATACGCAGTATTTT
NA	TRBV29-1	TRBJ2-3	NA	CSVILLERADTQYF	TGCAGCGTTATCTTATTAGAGAGGGCAGATACGCAGTATTTT
NA	TRBV6-6	TRBJ2-7	NA	CASRPTGTRSSYEQYF	TGTGCCAGCAGACCCACCGGGACACGGAGCTCCTACGAGCAGTACTTC
TRBD1	TRBV7-2	TRBJ2-5	NA	CASKTGASKETQYF	TGTGCCAGCAAGACAGGGGCTAGCAAAGAGACCCAGTACTTC
NA	TRBV10-3	TRBJ2-6	NA	CAISDHSSGANVLTF	TGTGCCATCAGTGACCACAGCTCTGGGGCCAACGTCCTGACTTTC
NA	TRBV7-2	TRBJ1-4	NA	CASSLKKEKLFF	TGTGCCAGCAGCTTAAAGAAGGAAAAACTGTTTTTT
TRBD1	TRBV6-5	TRBJ2-2	once	CASSPREGAWELFF	TGTGCCAGCAGCCCGAGAGAGGGGGCCTGGGAGCTGTTTTTT
NA	TRBV30	TRBJ1-1	NA	CAWSFEVNTEAFF	TGTGCCTGGAGCTTCGAAGTGAACACTGAAGCTTTCTTT
NA	TRBV6-2/TRBV6-3	TRBJ1-2	NA	CASSQGQTSYTF	TGTGCCAGCAGCCAAGGACAGACCAGCTACACCTTC
NA	TRBV3-1	TRBJ1-2	NA	CASSQMGGYTF	TGTGCCAGCAGCCAGATGGGAGGCTACACCTTC
NA	TRBV28	TRBJ2-6	NA	CASSGVAGISGANVLTF	TGTGCCAGCAGTGGGGTGGCAGGCATCTCTGGGGCCAACGTCCTGACTTTC
TRBD2	TRBV7-2	TRBJ2-4	NA	CASSSPGLAGLAKNIQYF	TGTGCCAGCAGCTCGCCGGGACTAGCGGGACTAGCCAAAAACATTCAGTACTTC
NA	TRBV28	TRBJ1-5	NA	CASRTVSGTPQHF	TGTGCCAGCCGGACAGTGTCCGGTACGCCCCAGCATTTT
NA	TRBV5-1	TRBJ1-2	NA	CASRTRRGDNYGYTF	TGCGCCAGCAGGACCCGAAGGGGTGACAACTATGGCTACACCTTC
NA	TRBV6-6	TRBJ1-2	once	CASSHTGYYGYTF	TGTGCCAGCAGCCACACAGGGTACTATGGCTACACCTTC
NA	TRBV28	TRBJ2-1	NA	CASSFWGAGAHNEQFF	TGTGCCAGCAGTTTTTGGGGGGCGGGGGCCCACAATGAGCAGTTCTTC
TRBD1	TRBV7-2	TRBJ1-6	NA	CASSYFDRDYSPLHF	TGTGCCAGCAGTTATTTCGACAGGGACTATTCACCCCTCCACTTT
TRBD1	TRBV20-1	TRBJ1-6	NA	CSAAGQLFSYNSPLHF	TGCAGTGCGGCGGGACAGCTCTTCTCCTATAATTCACCCCTCCACTTT
TRBD2	TRBV6-2/TRBV6-3	TRBJ2-5	once	CASSYPGTSGRTQYF	TGTGCCAGCAGTTACCCCGGGACTAGCGGGCGAACCCAGTACTTC
NA	TRBV12-3/TRBV12-4	TRBJ2-3	NA	CASSLGDPWKGPDTQYF	TGTGCCAGCAGTTTGGGAGACCCTTGGAAGGGGCCAGATACGCAGTATTTT
NA	TRBV14	TRBJ2-3	NA	CASSPQFWQTDTQYF	TGTGCCAGCAGCCCCCAGTTTTGGCAGACAGATACGCAGTATTTT
NA	TRBV5-1	TRBJ2-3	NA	CASSLVGVATDTQYF	TGCGCCAGCAGCTTGGTTGGGGTTGCCACAGATACGCAGTATTTT
NA	TRBV5-1	TRBJ2-1	NA	CASSLVDSPYNEQFF	TGCGCCAGCAGCTTGGTCGACAGCCCCTACAATGAGCAGTTCTTC
TRBD1	TRBV7-9	TRBJ1-4	NA	CASSRTTGKISTNEKLFF	TGTGCCAGCAGTCGAACGACAGGGAAAATCTCAACTAATGAAAAACTGTTTTTT
NA	TRBV16	TRBJ2-1	NA	CASTPGGGASYNEQFF	TGTGCCAGCACCCCCGGAGGCGGGGCCTCCTACAATGAGCAGTTCTTC
TRBD2	TRBV6-6	TRBJ2-6	NA	CATTSGVTGANVLTF	TGTGCTACGACTAGCGGGGTTACCGGGGCCAACGTCCTGACTTTC
NA	TRBV7-2	TRBJ1-1	NA	CASSPAGLTEAFF	TGTGCCAGCAGCCCTGCCGGGCTTACTGAAGCTTTCTTT
NA	TRBV14	TRBJ1-6	NA	CASSQDSRRNSPLHF	TGTGCCAGCAGCCAAGATTCAAGGAGAAATTCACCCCTCCACTTT